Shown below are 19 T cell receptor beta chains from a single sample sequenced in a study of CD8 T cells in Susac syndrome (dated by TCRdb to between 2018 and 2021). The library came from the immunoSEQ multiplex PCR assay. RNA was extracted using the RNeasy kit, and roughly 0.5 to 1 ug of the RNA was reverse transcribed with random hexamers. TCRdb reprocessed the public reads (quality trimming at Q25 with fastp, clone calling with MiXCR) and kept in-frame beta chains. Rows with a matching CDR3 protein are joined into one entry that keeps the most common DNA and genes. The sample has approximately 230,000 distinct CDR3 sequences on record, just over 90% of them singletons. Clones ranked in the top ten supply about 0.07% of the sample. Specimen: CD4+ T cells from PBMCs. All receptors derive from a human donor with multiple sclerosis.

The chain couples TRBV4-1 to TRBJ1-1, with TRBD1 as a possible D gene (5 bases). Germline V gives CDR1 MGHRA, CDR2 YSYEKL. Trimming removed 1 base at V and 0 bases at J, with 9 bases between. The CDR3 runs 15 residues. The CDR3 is CASSQVGQLNTEAFF. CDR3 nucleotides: TGCGCCAGCAGCCAAGTGGGGCAATTGAACACTGAAGCTTTCTTT.

The CDR3 region is CSVSNMGAGELFF. In DNA, the CDR3 is TGCAGCGTTAGTAATATGGGGGCCGGGGAGCTGTTTTTT. The gene calls are TRBV29-1 and TRBJ2-2, with D possibly called TRBD1 or TRBD2 (5 bases each). The V and J ends lost 5 bases and 6 bases respectively, with 13 bases between them. Germline CDR1 reads SQVTM; CDR2 reads ANQGSEA. The CDR3 runs 13 residues.

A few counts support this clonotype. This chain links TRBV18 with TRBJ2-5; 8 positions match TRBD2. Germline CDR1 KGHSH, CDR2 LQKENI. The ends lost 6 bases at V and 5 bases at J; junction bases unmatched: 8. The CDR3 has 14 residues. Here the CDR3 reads CASSPPGGAETQYF. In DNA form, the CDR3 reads TGTGCCAGCTCCCCCCCCGGGGGGGCCGAGACCCAGTACTTC.

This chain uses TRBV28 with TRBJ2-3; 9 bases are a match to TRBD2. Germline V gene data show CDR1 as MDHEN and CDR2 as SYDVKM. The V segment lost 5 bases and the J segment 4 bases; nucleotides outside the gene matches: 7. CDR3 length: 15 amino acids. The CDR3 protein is CASSTSGGRPDTQYF. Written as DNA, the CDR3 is TGTGCCAGCAGTACCAGCGGGGGGCGACCAGATACGCAGTATTTT.

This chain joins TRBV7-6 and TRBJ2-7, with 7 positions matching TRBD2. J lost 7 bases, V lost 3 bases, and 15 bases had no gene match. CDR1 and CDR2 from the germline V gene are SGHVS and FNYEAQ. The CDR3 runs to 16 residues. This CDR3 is CASSLIRAGTAGEQYF. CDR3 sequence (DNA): TGTGCCAGCAGCTTGATCCGGGCGGGCACAGCGGGGGAGCAGTACTTC.

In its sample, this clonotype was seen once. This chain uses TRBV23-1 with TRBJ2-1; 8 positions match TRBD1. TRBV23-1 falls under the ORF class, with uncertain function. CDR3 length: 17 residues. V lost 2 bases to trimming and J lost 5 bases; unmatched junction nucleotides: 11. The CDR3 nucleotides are TGCGCCAGCAGTCAACCCGGCCGGGACAGGCATAACAATGAGCAGTTCTTC. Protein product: CASSQPGRDRHNNEQFF.

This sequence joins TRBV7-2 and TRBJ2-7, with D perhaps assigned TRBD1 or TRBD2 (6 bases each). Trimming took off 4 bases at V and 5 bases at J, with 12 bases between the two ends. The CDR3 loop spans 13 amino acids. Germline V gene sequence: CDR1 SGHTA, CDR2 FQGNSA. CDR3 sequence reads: CASSSGAMDEQYV. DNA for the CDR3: TGTGCCAGCAGCTCGGGGGCCATGGACGAGCAGTACGTC.

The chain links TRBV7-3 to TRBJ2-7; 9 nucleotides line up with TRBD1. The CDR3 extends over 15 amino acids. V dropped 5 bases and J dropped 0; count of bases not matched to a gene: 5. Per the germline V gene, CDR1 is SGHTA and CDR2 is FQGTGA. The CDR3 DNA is TGTGCCAGCAGCCAAGGACAGGGGAGCTCCTACGAGCAGTACTTC. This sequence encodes CASSQGQGSSYEQYF. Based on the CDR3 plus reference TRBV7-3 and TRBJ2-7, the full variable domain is GAGVSQTPSNKVTEKGKYVELRCDPISGHTALYWYRQSLGQGPEFLIYFQGTGAADDSGLPNDRFFAVRPEGSVSTLKIQRTERGDSAVYLCASSQGQGSSYEQYFGPGTRLTVT.

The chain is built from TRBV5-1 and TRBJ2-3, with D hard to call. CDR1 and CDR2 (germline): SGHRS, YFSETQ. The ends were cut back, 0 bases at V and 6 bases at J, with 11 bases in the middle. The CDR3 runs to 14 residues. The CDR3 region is CASSLDRSRDTQYF. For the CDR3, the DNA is TGCGCCAGCAGCTTGGACCGCTCCCGTGATACGCAGTATTTT. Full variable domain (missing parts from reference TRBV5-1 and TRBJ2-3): KAGVTQTPRYLIKTRGQQVTLSCSPISGHRSVSWYQQTPGQGLQFLFEYFSETQRNKGNFPGRFSGRQFSNSRSEMNVSTLELGDSALYLCASSLDRSRDTQYFGPGTRLTVL.

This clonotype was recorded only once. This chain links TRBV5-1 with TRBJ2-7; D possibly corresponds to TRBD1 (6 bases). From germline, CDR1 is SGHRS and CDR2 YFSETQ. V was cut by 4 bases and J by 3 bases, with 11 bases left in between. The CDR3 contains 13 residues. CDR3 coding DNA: TGCGCCAGCAGCCTGGACAGAAACTACGAGCAGTACTTC. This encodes CASSLDRNYEQYF.

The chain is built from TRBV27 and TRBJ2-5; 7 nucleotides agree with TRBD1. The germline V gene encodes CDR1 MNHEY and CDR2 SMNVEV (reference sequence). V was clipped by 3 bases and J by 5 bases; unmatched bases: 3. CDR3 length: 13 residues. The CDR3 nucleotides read TGTGCCAGCAGTTTCGACAGGGCCGAGACCCAGTACTTC. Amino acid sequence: CASSFDRAETQYF.

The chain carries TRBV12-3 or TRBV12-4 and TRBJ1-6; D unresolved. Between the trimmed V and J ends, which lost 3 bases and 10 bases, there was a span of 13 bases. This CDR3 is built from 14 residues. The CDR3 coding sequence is TGTGCCAGCAGTTTGGGAAGGGATGAGTCACCCCTCCACTTT. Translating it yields CASSLGRDESPLHF.

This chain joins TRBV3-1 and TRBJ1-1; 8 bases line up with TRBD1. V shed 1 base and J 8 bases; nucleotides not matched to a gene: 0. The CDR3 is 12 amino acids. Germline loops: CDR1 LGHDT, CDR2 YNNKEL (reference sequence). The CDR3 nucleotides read TGTGCCAGCAGCCAAGGGGACAGGGAAGCTTTCTTT. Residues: CASSQGDREAFF.

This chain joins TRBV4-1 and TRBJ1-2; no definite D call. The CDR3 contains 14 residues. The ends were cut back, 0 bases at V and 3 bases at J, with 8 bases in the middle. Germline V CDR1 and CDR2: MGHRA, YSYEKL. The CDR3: CASSQDGLYYGYTF. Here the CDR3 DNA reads TGCGCCAGCAGCCAAGACGGACTTTACTATGGCTACACCTTC.

CDR3: CASSRTTTPTDTQYF. CDR3 DNA: TGTGCCAGCAGTCGGACGACTACTCCCACAGATACGCAGTATTTT. This rearrangement joins TRBV3-1 to TRBJ2-3; TRBD2 might be the D (5 bases). Germline V lookup: CDR1 LGHDT, CDR2 YNNKEL (reference sequence). With 6 bases removed from V and 2 bases from J, the gap between germline ends came to 15 bases. This CDR3 spans 15 amino acids.

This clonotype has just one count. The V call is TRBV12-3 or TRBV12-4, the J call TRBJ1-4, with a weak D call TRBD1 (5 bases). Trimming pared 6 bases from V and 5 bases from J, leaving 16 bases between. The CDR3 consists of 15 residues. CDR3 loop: CASSPIAGGNEKLFF. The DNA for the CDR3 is TGTGCCAGCAGCCCCATCGCGGGGGGAAATGAAAAACTGTTTTTT.

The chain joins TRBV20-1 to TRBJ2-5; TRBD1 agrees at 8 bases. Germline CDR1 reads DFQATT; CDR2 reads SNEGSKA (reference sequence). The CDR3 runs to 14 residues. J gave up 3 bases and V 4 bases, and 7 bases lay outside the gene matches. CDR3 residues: CSANHLDREETQYF. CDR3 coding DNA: TGCAGTGCTAACCACCTGGACAGGGAAGAGACCCAGTACTTC.

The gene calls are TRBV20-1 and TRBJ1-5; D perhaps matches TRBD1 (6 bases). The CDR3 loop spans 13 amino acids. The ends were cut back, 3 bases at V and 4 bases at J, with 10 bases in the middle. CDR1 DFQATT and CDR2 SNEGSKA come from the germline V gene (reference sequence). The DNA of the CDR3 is TGCAGTGCTAGTTGGGACACTAATCAGCCCCAGCATTTT. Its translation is CSASWDTNQPQHF.

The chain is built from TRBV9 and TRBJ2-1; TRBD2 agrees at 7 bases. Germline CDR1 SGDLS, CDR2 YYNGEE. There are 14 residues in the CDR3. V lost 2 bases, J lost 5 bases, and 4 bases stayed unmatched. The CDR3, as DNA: TGTGCCAGCAGCGTCACTAGCGTAAACAATGAGCAGTTCTTC. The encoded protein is CASSVTSVNNEQFF.